A single sample is the source of the 5 T cell receptor beta chains below, sequenced in a study of Ad26.COV2.S vaccination and SARS-CoV-2 variants. The repertoire was sequenced with immunoSEQ multiplex PCR; TCRdb's copy has only in-frame clones and lacks some. The data contain roughly 700,000 clones, roughly 90% of them singletons. Treatment noted: around 19 received Ad26.COV2.S at low or high dose, single or two shots; roughly 5 received placebo; per-sample allocation not given. Samples were taken on day 63 after the first vaccine or placebo injection. This specimen was peripheral blood, taken in a trial of Ad26.COV2.S vaccine versus placebo. Source of these receptors: a person aged 18-60 years who received the Ad26.COV2.S COVID-19 vaccine or a placebo.

The J gene is TRBJ1-4, the V gene TRBV7-9, with D maybe TRBD1 (6 bases). The CDR3 covers 15 residues. Trimming took off 5 bases at V and 0 bases at J, with 10 bases between the two ends. The germline V gene encodes CDR1 SEHNR and CDR2 FQNEAQ (reference sequence). The DNA for the CDR3 is TGTGCCAGCAGCGCACAGGGTGCAACTAATGAAAAACTGTTTTTT. Encoded protein: CASSAQGATNEKLFF.

The rearrangement joins TRBV7-2 to TRBJ1-5; a weak D match, TRBD1 (6 bases). This CDR3 has 15 residues. Germline assignment: CDR1 SGHTA and CDR2 FQGNSA. V lost 1 base and J lost 6, with 13 bases in between. CDR3 in amino acids: CASSLGGEGGQPQHF. As DNA, the CDR3 is TGTGCCAGCAGCTTAGGAGGGGAAGGGGGTCAGCCCCAGCATTTT.

The chain carries TRBV24-1 and TRBJ1-4; TRBD1 agrees at 8 bases. J gave up 10 bases and V 4 bases, and 4 bases lay outside the gene matches. The CDR3 runs 13 residues. Germline CDR1 reads KGHDR; CDR2 reads SFDVKD. This chain's CDR3 is CATSETGVGKLFF. The CDR3 coding sequence is TGTGCCACCAGTGAGACAGGGGTGGGAAAACTGTTTTTT.

This clone was observed once. The chain is built from TRBV11-2 and TRBJ1-3; possibly TRBD1 for D (5 bases). Germline values: CDR1 SGHAT, CDR2 FQNNGV. The CDR3 runs 16 residues. Trimming removed 0 bases from V and 2 bases from J, with 11 bases in between. The CDR3 DNA is TGTGCCAGCAGCTTAGAGGGACGGTGGCCTGGAAACACCATATATTTT. Its protein is CASSLEGRWPGNTIYF.

The chain has TRBV21-1 and TRBJ2-5; the table's D call, TRBD2, was not checked against the DNA. TRBV21-1 is described as a pseudogene. This CDR3 is built from 13 residues. The CDR3 region has the DNA TGTGCCAGCAGCGAGCGGACGCAAGAGACCCAGTACTTC. This encodes CASSERTQETQYF.